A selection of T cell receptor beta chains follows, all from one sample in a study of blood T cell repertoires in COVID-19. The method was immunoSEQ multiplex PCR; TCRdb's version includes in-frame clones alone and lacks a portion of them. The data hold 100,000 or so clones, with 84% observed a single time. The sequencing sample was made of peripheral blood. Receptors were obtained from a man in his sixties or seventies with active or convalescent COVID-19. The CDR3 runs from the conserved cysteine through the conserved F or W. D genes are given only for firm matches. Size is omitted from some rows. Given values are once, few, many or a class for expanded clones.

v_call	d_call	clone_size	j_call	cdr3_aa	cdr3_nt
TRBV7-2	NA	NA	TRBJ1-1	CASSSRFFVDTEAFF	TGTGCCAGCAGCTCCCGGTTTTTCGTCGACACTGAAGCTTTCTTT
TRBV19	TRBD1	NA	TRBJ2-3	CASSGPIGQGTDTQYF	TGTGCCAGTAGTGGACCGATCGGACAGGGGACAGATACGCAGTATTTT
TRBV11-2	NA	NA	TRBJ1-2	CASTPGRGTNYGYTF	TGTGCCAGCACCCCCGGAAGAGGGACTAACTATGGCTACACCTTC
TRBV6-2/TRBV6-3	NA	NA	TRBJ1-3	CASSWQGTGNTIYF	TGTGCCAGCAGTTGGCAGGGAACTGGAAACACCATATATTTT
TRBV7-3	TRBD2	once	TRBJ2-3	CASSLTTSGGTDTQYF	TGTGCCAGCAGCTTAACAACTAGCGGGGGGACAGATACGCAGTATTTT
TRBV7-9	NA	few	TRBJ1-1	CASTQMAVNTEAFF	TGTGCCAGCACCCAAATGGCCGTGAACACTGAAGCTTTCTTT
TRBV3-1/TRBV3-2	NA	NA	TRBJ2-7	CASSNRYEQYF	TGTGCCAGCAGCAACAGGTACGAGCAGTACTTC
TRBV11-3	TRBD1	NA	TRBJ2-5	CASSSTGMGETQYF	TGTGCCAGCAGCTCGACAGGGATGGGAGAGACCCAGTACTTC
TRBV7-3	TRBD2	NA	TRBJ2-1	CARAGLALDNEQFF	TGTGCCAGGGCGGGACTAGCGTTAGACAATGAGCAGTTCTTC
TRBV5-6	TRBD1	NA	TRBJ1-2	CASSPGQGIRGYTF	TGTGCCAGCAGTCCTGGACAGGGTATCAGGGGCTACACCTTC
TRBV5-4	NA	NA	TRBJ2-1	CASSQRGWSYNEQFF	TGTGCCAGCAGCCAACGAGGATGGAGTTACAATGAGCAGTTCTTC
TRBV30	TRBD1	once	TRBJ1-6	CAWSRDRGLYSPLHF	TGTGCCTGGAGTCGGGACAGGGGGCTTTATTCACCCCTCCACTTT
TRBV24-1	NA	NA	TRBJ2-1	CATSDSSAGSPFNEQFF	TGTGCCACCAGTGACTCCTCCGCGGGGTCGCCTTTTAATGAGCAGTTCTTC
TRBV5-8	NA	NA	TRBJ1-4	CASSLGRSPTNEKLFF	TGTGCCAGCAGCTTGGGGAGAAGCCCAACTAATGAAAAACTGTTTTTT
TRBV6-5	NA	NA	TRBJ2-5	CASSRGETQYF	TGTGCCAGCAGCAGGGGAGAGACCCAGTACTTC
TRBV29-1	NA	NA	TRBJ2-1	CSVVPGSVVNEQFF	TGCAGCGTTGTGCCAGGGTCGGTTGTAAATGAGCAGTTCTTC
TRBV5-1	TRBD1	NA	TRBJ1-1	CASSLEGQRNTEAFF	TGCGCCAGCAGCTTGGAGGGACAGAGGAACACTGAAGCTTTCTTT
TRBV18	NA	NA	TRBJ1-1	CASSPPGGTEAFF	TGTGCCAGCTCACCACCGGGAGGGACTGAAGCTTTCTTT
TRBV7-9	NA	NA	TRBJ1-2	CASSWGQAPSYGYTF	TGTGCCAGCAGCTGGGGGCAGGCCCCTTCCTATGGCTACACCTTC
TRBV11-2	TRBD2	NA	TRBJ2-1	CASSLTSGGYNEQFF	TGTGCCAGCAGCTTGACTAGCGGGGGTTACAATGAGCAGTTCTTC
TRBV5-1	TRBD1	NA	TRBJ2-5	CASSLEGTGGGETQYF	TGCGCCAGCAGCTTGGAGGGGACAGGGGGAGGAGAGACCCAGTACTTC
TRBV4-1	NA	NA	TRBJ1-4	CASSRLSGSREKLFF	TGCGCCAGCAGCCGACTTTCCGGGAGCAGGGAAAAACTGTTTTTT
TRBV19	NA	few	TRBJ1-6	CASRSSYNSPLHF	TGTGCCAGCCGGTCCTCCTATAATTCACCCCTCCACTTT
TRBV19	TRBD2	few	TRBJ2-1	CASSLIAGGLNEQFF	TGTGCCAGTAGTCTGATAGCGGGGGGGTTGAATGAGCAGTTCTTC
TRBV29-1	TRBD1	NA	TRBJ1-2	CSVEGGQGNGYTF	TGCAGCGTTGAAGGAGGACAGGGTAATGGCTACACCTTC
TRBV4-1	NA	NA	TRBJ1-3	CASSQAGTIYSGNTIYF	TGCGCCAGCAGCCAGGCCGGGACAATATACTCTGGAAACACCATATATTTT
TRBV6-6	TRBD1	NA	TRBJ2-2	CASSWGRDRGFGELFF	TGTGCCAGCAGTTGGGGCCGGGACAGGGGGTTCGGGGAGCTGTTTTTT
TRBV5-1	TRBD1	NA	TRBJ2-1	CASRTGPNEQFF	TGCGCCAGCCGGACAGGCCCCAATGAGCAGTTCTTC
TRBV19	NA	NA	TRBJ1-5	CASMRVANQPQHF	TGTGCCAGTATGAGGGTAGCGAATCAGCCCCAGCATTTT
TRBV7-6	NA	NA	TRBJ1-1	CASSLGGQGTEAFF	TGTGCCAGCAGCTTAGGAGGCCAGGGGACTGAAGCTTTCTTT
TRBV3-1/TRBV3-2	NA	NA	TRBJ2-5	CASSQAETQYF	TGTGCCAGCAGCCAGGCAGAGACCCAGTACTTC
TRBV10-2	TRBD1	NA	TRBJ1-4	CASSTTGTGGEKLFF	TGCGCCAGCAGTACAACCGGGACAGGGGGTGAAAAACTGTTTTTT
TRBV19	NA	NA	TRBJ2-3	CASSARAGDTQYF	TGTGCCAGTAGTGCTCGAGCGGGAGATACGCAGTATTTT
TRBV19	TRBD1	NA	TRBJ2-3	CASSLLRQGTDTQYF	TGTGCCAGTAGCCTACTTCGACAGGGGACAGATACGCAGTATTTT
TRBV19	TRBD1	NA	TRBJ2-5	CASSIGNRGTLQETQYF	TGTGCCAGTAGTATAGGTAACAGGGGGACCCTTCAAGAGACCCAGTACTTC
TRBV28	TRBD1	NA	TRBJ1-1	CASSLRGQGATEAFF	TGTGCCAGCAGTTTACGGGGACAGGGGGCCACTGAAGCTTTCTTT
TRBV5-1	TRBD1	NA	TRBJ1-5	CASSLDPGQGAPQHF	TGCGCCAGCAGCTTGGACCCGGGACAGGGGGCTCCCCAGCATTTT
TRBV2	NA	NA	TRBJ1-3	CASRQGGNTIYF	TGTGCCAGCAGACAGGGAGGAAACACCATATATTTT
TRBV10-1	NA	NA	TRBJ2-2	CASLPPRDRNNTGELFF	TGCGCCAGCTTACCCCCCCGCGACAGGAATAACACCGGGGAGCTGTTTTTT
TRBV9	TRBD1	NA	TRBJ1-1	CASSRTGVETEAFF	TGTGCCAGCAGCAGAACAGGGGTGGAGACTGAAGCTTTCTTT
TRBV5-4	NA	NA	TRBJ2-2	CASSSMTANTGELFF	TGTGCCAGCAGCTCAATGACAGCGAACACCGGGGAGCTGTTTTTT
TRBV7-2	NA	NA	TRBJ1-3	CASSLTHGGALGNTIYF	TGTGCCAGCAGCTTAACGCACGGGGGAGCACTCGGAAACACCATATATTTT
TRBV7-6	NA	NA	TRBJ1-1	CASSLLSGLNTEAFF	TGTGCCAGCAGCTTACTTTCAGGGTTGAACACTGAAGCTTTCTTT
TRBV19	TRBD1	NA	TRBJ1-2	CASKRDSLSGYTF	TGTGCCAGTAAACGGGACAGCCTATCGGGCTACACCTTC
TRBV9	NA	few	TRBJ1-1	CASSVDQGTEAFF	TGTGCCAGCAGCGTCGACCAGGGGACTGAAGCTTTCTTT
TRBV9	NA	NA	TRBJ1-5	CASSVGQNQPQHF	TGTGCCAGCAGCGTAGGACAGAATCAGCCCCAGCATTTT
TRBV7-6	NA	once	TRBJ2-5	CASSFGLEETQYF	TGTGCCAGCAGCTTTGGGCTGGAAGAGACCCAGTACTTC
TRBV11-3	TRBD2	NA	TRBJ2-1	CASSLTLAGEGEQFF	TGTGCCAGCAGCTTAACACTAGCGGGGGAGGGTGAGCAGTTCTTC
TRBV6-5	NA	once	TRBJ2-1	CASSSTGSSYNEQFF	TGTGCCAGCAGTTCAACAGGGAGCTCCTACAATGAGCAGTTCTTC
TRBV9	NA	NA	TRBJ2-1	CASSVGVSEGVEQFF	TGTGCCAGCAGCGTAGGAGTATCCGAGGGAGTTGAGCAGTTCTTC
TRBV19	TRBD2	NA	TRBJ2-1	CASSMSLGRSGGVYNEQFF	TGTGCCAGTAGTATGTCCCTTGGGCGGAGCGGGGGGGTCTACAATGAGCAGTTCTTC
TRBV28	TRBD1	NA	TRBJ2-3	CASSLGGQGIDTQYF	TGTGCCAGCAGCCTAGGGGGACAGGGGATAGATACGCAGTATTTT
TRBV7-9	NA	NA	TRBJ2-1	CASSPDTPRNNEQFF	TGTGCCAGCAGCCCCGACACCCCCCGCAACAATGAGCAGTTCTTC
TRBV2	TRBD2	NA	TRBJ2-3	CASSAGGSTDTQYF	TGTGCCAGCAGTGCGGGGGGGAGCACAGATACGCAGTATTTT
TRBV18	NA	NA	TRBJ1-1	CASSPVISIGTEAFF	TGTGCCAGCTCACCTGTTATTAGCATAGGCACTGAAGCTTTCTTT
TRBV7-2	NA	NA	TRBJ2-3	CASRPLSEDTQYF	TGTGCCAGCAGGCCCCTAAGTGAGGATACGCAGTATTTT
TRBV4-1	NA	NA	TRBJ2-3	CASSQDSPSDTQYF	TGCGCCAGCAGCCAAGATAGCCCCTCAGATACGCAGTATTTT
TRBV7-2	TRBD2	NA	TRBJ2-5	CASSLGTSGVETQYF	TGTGCCAGCAGTCTCGGGACTAGCGGGGTTGAGACCCAGTACTTC
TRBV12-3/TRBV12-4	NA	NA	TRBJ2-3	CASNPLTDTQYF	TGTGCCAGCAACCCACTCACAGATACGCAGTATTTT
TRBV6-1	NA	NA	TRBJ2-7	CASSELLRVENEQYF	TGTGCCAGCAGTGAGCTTCTGAGGGTTGAGAACGAGCAGTACTTC